This T cell receptor beta chain comes out of a study of identical twins. TCRdb ran MiXCR on the 5' RACE reads and lists one entry per CDR3 protein. Of around 230,000 distinct CDR3 sequences listed, 6.5% are singletons. The CDR3 covers 17 residues. Germline V gene data show CDR1 as MNHEY and CDR2 as SVGEGT. J was trimmed by 6 bases and V by 6 bases; bases with no gene match: 17. The data also belong to a second study, concerning T cells expressing NK-cell markers.

The source of this sequence is a young woman in good health. What was sequenced was CD8+ T cells sorted from blood. The genes are TRBV6-2 or TRBV6-3 and TRBJ1-1, with 9 bases matching TRBD1. The CDR3 loop is CASSLIRDRASGAEAFF. As DNA, the CDR3 is TGTGCCAGCAGCCTGATACGGGACAGGGCCTCTGGGGCTGAAGCTTTCTTT.